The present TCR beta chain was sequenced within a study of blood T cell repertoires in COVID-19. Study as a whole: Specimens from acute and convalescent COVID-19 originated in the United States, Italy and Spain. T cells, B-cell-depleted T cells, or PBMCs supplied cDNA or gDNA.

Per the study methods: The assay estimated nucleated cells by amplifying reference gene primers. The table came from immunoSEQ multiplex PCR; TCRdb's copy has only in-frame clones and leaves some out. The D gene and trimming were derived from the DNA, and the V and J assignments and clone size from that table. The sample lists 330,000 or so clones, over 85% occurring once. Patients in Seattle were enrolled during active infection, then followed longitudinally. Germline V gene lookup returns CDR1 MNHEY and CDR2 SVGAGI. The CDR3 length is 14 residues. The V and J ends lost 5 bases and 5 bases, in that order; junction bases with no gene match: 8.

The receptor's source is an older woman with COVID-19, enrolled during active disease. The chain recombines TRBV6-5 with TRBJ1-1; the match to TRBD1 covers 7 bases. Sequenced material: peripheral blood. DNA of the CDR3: TGTGCCAGCAGTCTGACAGGGATGGTGACTGAAGCTTTCTTT. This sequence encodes CASSLTGMVTEAFF.